This T cell receptor beta chain stems from a study of shared clonotypes between healthy human individuals. Running of the assay took place at deep level. Profiled with immunoSEQ multiplex PCR; TCRdb holds only in-frame clones, not every one. The sample records around 500,000 clones, less than 80% being singletons. V was clipped by 2 bases and J by 3 bases; unmatched bases: 5. CDR3 length: 15 residues. Germline CDR1 is SGHRS and CDR2 is YFSETQ. This chain links TRBV5-1 with TRBJ2-3; 8 bases are shared with TRBD2. This receptor was taken from a woman aged 40 to 49 in good health. Some clones in this sample may be carry-over from other donors' samples. The material sequenced was PBMCs. The CDR3 sequence is CASSFSGEGTDTQYF. The DNA of the CDR3 is TGCGCCAGCAGCTTTAGCGGGGAGGGGACAGATACGCAGTATTTT.